The rows below give T cell receptor beta chains drawn from one sample of a study of blood T cell repertoires in COVID-19. Measured with immunoSEQ multiplex PCR; TCRdb has only the in-frame clones, and not every one. The table has about 310,000 clones, around 87% seen once. Sequences were obtained from peripheral blood. These receptors came from a woman between 50 and 59 years old who had recovered from COVID-19. Each CDR3 is given with its conserved first and last residue. Each record gives: clone size, J gene, CDR3 length, V gene, D gene, CDR3 protein, CDR3 DNA. D genes are given only for firm matches. Size tells how often a clone was seen (once, few, many) or the class of an expanded clone, and some rows leave it out.

NA	TRBJ1-6	15	TRBV5-4	NA	CASSLEEGRSSPLHF	TGTGCCAGCAGCTTGGAGGAGGGTAGAAGTTCACCCCTCCACTTT
NA	TRBJ1-2	14	TRBV30	NA	CAWSVGRLNYGYTF	TGTGCCTGGAGTGTTGGCAGGCTTAACTATGGCTACACCTTC
NA	TRBJ2-5	15	TRBV5-1	TRBD2	CASTTSGGSEETQYF	TGCGCCAGCACGACTAGCGGGGGGTCGGAAGAGACCCAGTACTTC
NA	TRBJ1-2	13	TRBV29-1	TRBD1	CSALGTGNYGYTF	TGCAGCGCCCTCGGGACAGGAAACTATGGCTACACCTTC
NA	TRBJ2-3	17	TRBV3-1/TRBV3-2	TRBD1	CASSQERDRDGTDTQYF	TGTGCCAGCAGCCAAGAACGGGACAGGGATGGCACAGATACGCAGTATTTT
NA	TRBJ2-1	15	TRBV7-2	TRBD2	CASSLGLAGGPEQFF	TGTGCCAGCAGCTTAGGTCTAGCGGGAGGGCCAGAGCAGTTCTTC
NA	TRBJ1-3	15	TRBV5-1	NA	CASREQVGSGNTIYF	TGCGCCAGCAGGGAACAGGTGGGCTCTGGAAACACCATATATTTT
NA	TRBJ1-2	15	TRBV10-2	TRBD1	CASSEFRTGNYGYTF	TGCGCCAGCAGTGAGTTCCGGACAGGGAACTATGGCTACACCTTC
NA	TRBJ2-1	14	TRBV30	NA	CAWMLWGVGNEQFF	TGTGCCTGGATGTTGTGGGGGGTGGGAAATGAGCAGTTCTTC
NA	TRBJ1-2	11	TRBV3-1/TRBV3-2	NA	CASSQGGGYTF	TGTGCCAGCAGCCAAGGAGGGGGCTACACCTTC
NA	TRBJ1-1	13	TRBV7-2	NA	CASSPWTEGETFF	TGTGCCAGCAGTCCCTGGACAGAGGGGGAAACTTTCTTT
once	TRBJ1-4	16	TRBV6-2/TRBV6-3	TRBD1	CASSYGLQGNREKLFF	TGTGCCAGCAGTTACGGATTACAGGGGAACAGAGAAAAACTGTTTTTT
NA	TRBJ1-2	16	TRBV5-4	TRBD1	CASSLSEDRDIYGYTF	TGTGCCAGCAGCCTATCGGAGGACAGGGATATCTATGGCTACACCTTC
once	TRBJ2-3	14	TRBV29-1	NA	CSVEDLIYRDTQYF	TGCAGCGTTGAAGATTTGATTTATCGGGATACGCAGTATTTT
NA	TRBJ2-5	15	TRBV10-3	NA	CAISERGAVEETQYF	TGTGCCATCAGTGAAAGGGGCGCGGTGGAAGAGACCCAGTACTTC
NA	TRBJ2-2	15	TRBV18	NA	CASSTQGSNTGELFF	TGTGCCAGCTCAACCCAAGGGAGCAACACCGGGGAGCTGTTTTTT
NA	TRBJ1-2	13	TRBV3-1/TRBV3-2	NA	CASSPGDNYGYTF	TGTGCCAGCAGCCCGGGAGACAACTATGGCTACACCTTC
NA	TRBJ2-3	15	TRBV19	NA	CASSIAGVSTDTQYF	TGTGCCAGTAGTATAGCGGGGGTTAGCACAGATACGCAGTATTTT
NA	TRBJ2-7	15	TRBV5-1	NA	CASSLGPAESYEQYF	TGCGCCAGCAGCTTGGGGCCAGCGGAGAGCTACGAGCAGTACTTC
NA	TRBJ1-2	15	TRBV6-2/TRBV6-3	NA	CASSYTLPGIGGYTF	TGTGCCAGCAGTTACACCCTACCGGGGATTGGTGGCTACACCTTC
NA	TRBJ2-2	18	TRBV21-1	NA	CASSKGGNSGSDTGELFF	TGTGCCAGCAGCAAAGGGGGAAATAGCGGGAGTGACACCGGGGAGCTGTTTTTT
NA	TRBJ1-1	12	TRBV28	NA	CASTVPNTEAFF	TGTGCCAGCACAGTACCGAACACTGAAGCTTTCTTT
NA	TRBJ2-7	15	TRBV4-3	NA	CASSQDYRTKGEQYF	TGCGCCAGCAGCCAAGATTACCGGACAAAAGGCGAGCAGTACTTC
NA	TRBJ2-2	15	TRBV28	TRBD2	CASSFLAGSTGELFF	TGTGCCAGCAGTTTCCTAGCGGGGAGCACCGGGGAGCTGTTTTTT